This T cell receptor (beta chain) was retrieved from a study of T cells in Graves' hyperthyroidism and ophthalmopathy. For this clonotype: Antigen unknown. With a much larger clone just one base away, this may be a read error.

Diagnosis of hyperthyroidism was new in patients aged 18 to 65, and its duration was under 2 months. TCR beta CDR3 regions were amplified from RNA transcripts. Primed by the HTBI set, a first-round RT-PCR was run on the TCR CDR3. TCRdb ran MiXCR on the multiplex PCR reads and lists one entry per CDR3 protein. The table lists roughly 720,000 distinct CDR3 sequences, roughly 17% of them singletons. Whole-study findings and limits: From stable hyperthyroidism, ophthalmopathy was set apart by a 13 V-J model.

This sequence originates from a man aged 50-59 years with Graves' hyperthyroidism. Sequencing used blood.

The CDR3 coding sequence is TGCAGTGGCTCAAAGTTTAATGAGAAGTTCTTC. Amino acids: CSGSKFNEKFF. The chain combines TRBV20-1 with TRBJ2-1; D unclear. The CDR3 has 11 amino acids. CDR1 is DFQATT and CDR2 is SNEGSKA in the germline V gene (reference sequence).